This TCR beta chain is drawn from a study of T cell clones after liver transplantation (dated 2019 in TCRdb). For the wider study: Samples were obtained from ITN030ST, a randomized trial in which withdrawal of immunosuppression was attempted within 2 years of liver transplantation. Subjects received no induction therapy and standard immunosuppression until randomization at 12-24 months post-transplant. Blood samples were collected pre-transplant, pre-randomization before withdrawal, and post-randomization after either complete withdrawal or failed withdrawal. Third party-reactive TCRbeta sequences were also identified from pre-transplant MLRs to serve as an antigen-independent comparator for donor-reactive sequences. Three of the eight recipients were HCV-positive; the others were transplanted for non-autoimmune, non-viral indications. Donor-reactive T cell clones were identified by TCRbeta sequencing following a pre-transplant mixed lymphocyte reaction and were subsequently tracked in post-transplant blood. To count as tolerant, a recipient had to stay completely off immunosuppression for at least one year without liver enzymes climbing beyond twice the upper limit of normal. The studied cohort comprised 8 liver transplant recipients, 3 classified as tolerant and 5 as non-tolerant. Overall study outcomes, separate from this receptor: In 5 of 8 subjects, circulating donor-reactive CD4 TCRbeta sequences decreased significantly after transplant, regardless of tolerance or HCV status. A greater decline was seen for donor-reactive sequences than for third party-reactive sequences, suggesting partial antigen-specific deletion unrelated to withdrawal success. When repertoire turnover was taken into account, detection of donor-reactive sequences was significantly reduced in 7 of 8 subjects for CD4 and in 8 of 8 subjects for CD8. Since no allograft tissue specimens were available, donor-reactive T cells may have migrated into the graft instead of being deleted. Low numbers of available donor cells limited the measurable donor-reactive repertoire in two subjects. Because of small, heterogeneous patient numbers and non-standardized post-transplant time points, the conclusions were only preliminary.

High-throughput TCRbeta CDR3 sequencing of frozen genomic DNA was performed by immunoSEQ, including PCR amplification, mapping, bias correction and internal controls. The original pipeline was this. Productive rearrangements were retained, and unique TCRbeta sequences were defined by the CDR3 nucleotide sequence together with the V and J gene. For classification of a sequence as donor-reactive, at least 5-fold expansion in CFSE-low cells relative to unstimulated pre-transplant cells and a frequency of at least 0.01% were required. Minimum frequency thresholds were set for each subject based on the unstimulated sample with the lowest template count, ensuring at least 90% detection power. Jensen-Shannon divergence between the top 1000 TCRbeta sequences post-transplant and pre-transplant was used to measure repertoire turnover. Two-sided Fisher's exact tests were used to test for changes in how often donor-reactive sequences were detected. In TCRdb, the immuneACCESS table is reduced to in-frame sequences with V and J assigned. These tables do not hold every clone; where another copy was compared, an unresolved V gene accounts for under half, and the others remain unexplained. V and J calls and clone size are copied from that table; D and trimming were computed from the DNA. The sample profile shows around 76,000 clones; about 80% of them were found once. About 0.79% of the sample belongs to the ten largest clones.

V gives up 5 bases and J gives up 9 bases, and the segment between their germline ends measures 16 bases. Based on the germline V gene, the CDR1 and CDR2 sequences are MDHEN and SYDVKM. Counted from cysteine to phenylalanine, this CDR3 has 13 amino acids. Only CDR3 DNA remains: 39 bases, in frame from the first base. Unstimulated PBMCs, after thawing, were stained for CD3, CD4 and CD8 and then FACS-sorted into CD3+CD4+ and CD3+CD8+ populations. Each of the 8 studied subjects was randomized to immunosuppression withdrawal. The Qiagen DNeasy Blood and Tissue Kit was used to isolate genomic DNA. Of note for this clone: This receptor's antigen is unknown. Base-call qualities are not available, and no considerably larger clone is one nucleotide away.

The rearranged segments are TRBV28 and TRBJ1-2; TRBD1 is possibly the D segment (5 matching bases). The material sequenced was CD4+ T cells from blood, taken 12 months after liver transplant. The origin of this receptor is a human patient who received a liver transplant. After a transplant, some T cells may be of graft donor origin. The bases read TGTGCCAGCAGTCCCCGGAACAGGAGAAGCTACACCTTC. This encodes CASSPRNRRSYTF.